Detailed here is one T cell receptor beta chain. The antigen is undetermined. The source of the sample is a study of a mutant IDH1 vaccine in newly diagnosed glioma. Across the study: Treated patients, averaging around 40 years, were roughly 62% male and approximately 38% female. The therapy given earlier, which was standard therapy, consisted of radiotherapy, temozolomide, or both, and most of the patients received both. Findings of the study overall: The vaccine induced immune responses, and these occurred in over 90% of patients.

Time point specified: week 47, end of study. Each dose of the vaccine consisted of 300 ug of mutant IDH1 20-mer peptide, with topical imiquimod. Vaccinations, eight in total, occurred in weeks 1, 3, 5, 7, 11, 15, 19, 23. Sequenced by immunoSEQ multiplex PCR; TCRdb stores in-frame clones only, minus some. The sample contains about 55,000 clones, approximately 76% of which appear only once. The source of this sequence is a woman in her forties with glioma. Some clones in this sample may be carry-over from other donors' samples. Sequenced here: PBMCs, sampled from a glioma patient whose treatment included an IDH1 peptide vaccine.

CDR3 coding DNA: TGTGCCAGCAGCCCGGGACAGGGTTGGACTGGTGAAAAACTGTTTTTT. Translating gives CASSPGQGWTGEKLFF. V is TRBV7-2 and J is TRBJ1-4; 9 bases fit TRBD1. The V gene's germline CDR1 is SGHTA and CDR2 FQGNSA. The CDR3 runs to 16 residues. V shed 5 bases and J 7 bases; nucleotides not matched to a gene: 11.